This TCR beta chain was captured in a study of blood T cell repertoires in COVID-19. Study information: From T cells, B-cell-depleted T cells, or PBMCs came the material, which was cDNA or gDNA.

Only in-frame clones appear in the TCRdb table, and some are missing; sequencing was by immunoSEQ multiplex PCR. In the table there are approximately 220,000 clones, 83% of which are singletons. Participants came from roughly 25 US areas, aged about 18 to 89 years. CDR1 and CDR2 from the germline V gene are SGHKS and YYEKEE (reference sequence). The germline V and J ends were trimmed by 0 bases and 4 bases, with 5 bases remaining between them. This CDR3 comprises 14 residues. This TCR derives from a woman in her forties or fifties who had been exposed to COVID-19. The chain recombines TRBV5-5 with TRBJ1-6; D uncertain. The material sequenced was PBMCs or T cells enriched from blood (not recorded which). CDR3: CASSLGLYNSPLHF. In nucleotides, the CDR3 is TGTGCCAGCAGCTTGGGACTGTATAATTCACCCCTCCACTTT.